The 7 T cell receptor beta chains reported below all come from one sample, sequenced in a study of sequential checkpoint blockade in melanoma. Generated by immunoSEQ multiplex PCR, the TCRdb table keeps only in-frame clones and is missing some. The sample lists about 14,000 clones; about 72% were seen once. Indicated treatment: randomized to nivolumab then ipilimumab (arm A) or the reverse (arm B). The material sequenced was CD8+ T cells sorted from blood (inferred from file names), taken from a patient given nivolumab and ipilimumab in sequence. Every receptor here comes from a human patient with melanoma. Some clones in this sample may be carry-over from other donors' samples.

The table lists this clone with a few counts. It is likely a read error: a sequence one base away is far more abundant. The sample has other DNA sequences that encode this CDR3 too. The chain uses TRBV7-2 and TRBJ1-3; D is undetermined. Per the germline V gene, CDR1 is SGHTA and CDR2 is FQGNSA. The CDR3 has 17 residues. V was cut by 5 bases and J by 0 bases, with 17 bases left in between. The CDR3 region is CASSQRAGGRSGNTIYF. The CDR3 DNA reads TGTGCCAGCAGCCAAAGGGCAGGAGGCCGCTCTGGAAACACCATATATTTT.

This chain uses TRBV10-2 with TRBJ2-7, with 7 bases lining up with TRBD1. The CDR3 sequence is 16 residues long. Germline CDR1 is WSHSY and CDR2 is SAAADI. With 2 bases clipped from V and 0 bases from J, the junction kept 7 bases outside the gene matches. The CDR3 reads CASSEPAGGSSYEQYF. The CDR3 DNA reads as TGCGCCAGCAGTGAGCCAGCAGGGGGAAGCTCCTACGAGCAGTACTTC.

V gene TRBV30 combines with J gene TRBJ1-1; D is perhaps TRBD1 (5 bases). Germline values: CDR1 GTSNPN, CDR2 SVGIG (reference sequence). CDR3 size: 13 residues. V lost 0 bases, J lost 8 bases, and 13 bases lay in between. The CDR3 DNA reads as TGTGCCTGGAGTGTAATAGTAACAGGCGAAGCTTTCTTT. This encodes CAWSVIVTGEAFF.

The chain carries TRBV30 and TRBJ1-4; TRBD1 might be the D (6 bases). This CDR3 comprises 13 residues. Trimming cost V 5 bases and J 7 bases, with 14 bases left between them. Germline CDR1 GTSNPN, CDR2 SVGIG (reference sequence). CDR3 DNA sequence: TGTGCCTGGGCGGGGGGGCTTGGTGAAAAACTGTTTTTT. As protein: CAWAGGLGEKLFF.

This CDR3 reads CASSQIRGGTDTQYF. In DNA form, the CDR3 reads TGCGCCAGCAGCCAAATACGGGGGGGCACAGATACGCAGTATTTT. V usage is TRBV4-1 and J usage is TRBJ2-3; 7 nucleotides line up with TRBD2. CDR3 length: 15 residues. Germline loops: CDR1 MGHRA, CDR2 YSYEKL. V lost 2 bases, J lost 1 base, and 3 bases stayed unmatched.

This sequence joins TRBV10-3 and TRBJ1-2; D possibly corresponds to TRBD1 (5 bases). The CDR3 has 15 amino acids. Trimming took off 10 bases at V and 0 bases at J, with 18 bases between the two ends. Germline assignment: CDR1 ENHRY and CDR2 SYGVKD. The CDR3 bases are TGTGCCACAACCCCTAGGGGCGATGCTAACTATGGCTACACCTTC. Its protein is CATTPRGDANYGYTF.

Written as DNA, the CDR3 is TGTGCCAGCAGTCAGGGTTTCCAAGAGACCCAGTACTTC. Translated, it gives CASSQGFQETQYF. The chain couples TRBV27 to TRBJ2-5; D is perhaps TRBD1 (5 bases). The CDR3 runs to 13 residues. The V end was cut by 5 bases, the J end by 1 base, with 8 bases between. Looked up from germline, CDR1 is MNHEY and CDR2 is SMNVEV (reference sequence).